The present T cell receptor (beta chain) was sequenced within a study of molecular identifiers for immune sequencing clone quantification. Overall study context: Five aliquots were made in replicates from the RNA of around 20,000 or 100,000 naive CD8 cells, and four were sequenced.

RNA fractions of 10%, 30% or 50% and roughly 20,000 to 1,000,000 sorted cells were the source of naive CD8 libraries. Listed TCR primers and previously described methods were used for bulk TCR libraries. MiXCR was run by TCRdb on the PCR reads, yielding one entry per CDR3 protein. This sample has over 60,000 distinct CDR3 sequences, with about 20% found just once. The CDR3 extends over 11 amino acids. The ends were cut back, 1 base at V and 11 bases at J, with 8 bases in the middle. Germline V gives CDR1 LGHDT, CDR2 YNNKEL (reference sequence). The sequence was obtained from a human donor in good health. Some libraries in this study had Jurkat cell RNA spiked in. The specimen was naive CD8+ T cells from blood, with Jurkat cell RNA spiked in. Documented subset: FACS-sorted CD8+CD4-CCR7+CD45RA+ naive T cells. The rearrangement uses TRBV3-1 and TRBJ2-5; possible D gene TRBD2, 5 bases. CDR3 region: CASSQGEPQYF. DNA of the CDR3: TGTGCCAGCAGCCAAGGGGAGCCACAGTACTTC.